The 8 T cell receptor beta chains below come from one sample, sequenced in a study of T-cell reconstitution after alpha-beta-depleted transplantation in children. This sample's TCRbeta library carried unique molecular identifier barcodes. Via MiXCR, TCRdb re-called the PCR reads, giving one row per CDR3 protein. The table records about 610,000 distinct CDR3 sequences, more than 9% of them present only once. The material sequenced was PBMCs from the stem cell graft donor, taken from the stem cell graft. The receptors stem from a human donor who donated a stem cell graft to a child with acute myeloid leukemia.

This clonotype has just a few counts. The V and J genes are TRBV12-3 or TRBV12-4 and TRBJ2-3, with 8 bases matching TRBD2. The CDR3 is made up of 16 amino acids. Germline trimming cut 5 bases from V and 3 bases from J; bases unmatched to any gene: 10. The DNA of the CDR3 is TGTGCCAGCAGTGTTTCCTCGACTAGCGTAACAGATACGCAGTATTTT. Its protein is CASSVSSTSVTDTQYF.

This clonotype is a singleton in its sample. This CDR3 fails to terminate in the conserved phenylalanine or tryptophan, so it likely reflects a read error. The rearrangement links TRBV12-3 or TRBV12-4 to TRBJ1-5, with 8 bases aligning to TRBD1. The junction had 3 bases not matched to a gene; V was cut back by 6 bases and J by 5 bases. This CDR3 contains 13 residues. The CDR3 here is CASRATGDQPQHY. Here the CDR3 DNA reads TGTGCCAGCAGGGCGACAGGGGATCAGCCCCAGCATTAT.

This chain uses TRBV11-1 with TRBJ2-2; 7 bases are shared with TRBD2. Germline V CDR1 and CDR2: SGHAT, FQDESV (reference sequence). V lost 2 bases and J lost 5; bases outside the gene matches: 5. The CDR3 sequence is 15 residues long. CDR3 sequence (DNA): TGTGCCAGCAGCTTAATGGCGGGAGAAACCGGGGAGCTGTTTTTT. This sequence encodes CASSLMAGETGELFF.

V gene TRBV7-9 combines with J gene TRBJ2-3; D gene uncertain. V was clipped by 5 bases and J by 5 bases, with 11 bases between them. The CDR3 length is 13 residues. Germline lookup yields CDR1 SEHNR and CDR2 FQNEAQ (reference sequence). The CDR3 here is CASSPPGLDTQYF. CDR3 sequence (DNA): TGTGCCAGCAGCCCGCCCGGATTAGATACGCAGTATTTT.

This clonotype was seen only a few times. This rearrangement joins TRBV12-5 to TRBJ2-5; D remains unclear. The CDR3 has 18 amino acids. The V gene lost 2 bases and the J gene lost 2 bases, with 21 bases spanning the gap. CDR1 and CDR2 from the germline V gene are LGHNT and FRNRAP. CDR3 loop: CASGLIRDDTFGQETQYF. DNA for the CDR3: TGTGCTAGTGGTTTGATACGAGATGACACCTTCGGACAAGAGACCCAGTACTTC.

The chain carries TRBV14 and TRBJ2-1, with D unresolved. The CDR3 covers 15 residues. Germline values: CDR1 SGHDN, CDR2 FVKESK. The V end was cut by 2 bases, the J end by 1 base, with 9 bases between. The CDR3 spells CASSQPPSSYNEQFF. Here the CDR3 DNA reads TGTGCCAGCAGCCAACCCCCCTCATCCTACAATGAGCAGTTCTTC.

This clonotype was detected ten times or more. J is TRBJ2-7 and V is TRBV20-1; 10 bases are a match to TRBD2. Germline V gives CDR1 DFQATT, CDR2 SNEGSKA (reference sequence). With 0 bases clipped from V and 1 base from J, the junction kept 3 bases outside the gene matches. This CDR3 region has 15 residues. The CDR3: CSARDASGRSYEQYF. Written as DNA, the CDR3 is TGCAGTGCTAGAGATGCTAGCGGGAGATCCTACGAGCAGTACTTC.

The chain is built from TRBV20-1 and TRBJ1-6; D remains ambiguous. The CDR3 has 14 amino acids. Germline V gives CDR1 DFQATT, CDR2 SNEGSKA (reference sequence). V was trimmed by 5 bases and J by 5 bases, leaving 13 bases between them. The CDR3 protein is CSASISHDNSPLHF. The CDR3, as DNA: TGCAGTGCTTCGATCTCACACGATAATTCACCCCTCCACTTT.